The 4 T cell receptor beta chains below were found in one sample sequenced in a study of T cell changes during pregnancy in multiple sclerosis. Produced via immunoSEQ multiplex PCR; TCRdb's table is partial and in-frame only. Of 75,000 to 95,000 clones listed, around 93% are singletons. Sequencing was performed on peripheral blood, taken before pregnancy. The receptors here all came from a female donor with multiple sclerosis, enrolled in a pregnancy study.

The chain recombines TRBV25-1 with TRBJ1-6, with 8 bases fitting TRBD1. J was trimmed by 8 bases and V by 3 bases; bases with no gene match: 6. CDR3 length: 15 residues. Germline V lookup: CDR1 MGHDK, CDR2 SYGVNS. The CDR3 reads CASSDSGTGHSPLHF. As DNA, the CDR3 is TGTGCCAGCAGTGATTCGGGGACAGGCCATTCACCCCTCCACTTT.

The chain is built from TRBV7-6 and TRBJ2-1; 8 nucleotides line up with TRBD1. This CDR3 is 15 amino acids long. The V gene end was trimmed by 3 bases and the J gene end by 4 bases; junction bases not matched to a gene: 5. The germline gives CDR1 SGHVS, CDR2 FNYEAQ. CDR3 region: CASSFSGTGYNEQFF. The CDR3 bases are TGTGCCAGCAGCTTTTCCGGGACAGGTTACAATGAGCAGTTCTTC.

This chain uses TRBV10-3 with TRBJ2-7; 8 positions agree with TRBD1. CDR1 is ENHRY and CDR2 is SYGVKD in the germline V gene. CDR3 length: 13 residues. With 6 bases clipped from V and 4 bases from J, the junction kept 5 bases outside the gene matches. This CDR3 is CAISTQGAYEQYF. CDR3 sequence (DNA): TGTGCCATCAGCACTCAGGGGGCTTACGAGCAGTACTTC.

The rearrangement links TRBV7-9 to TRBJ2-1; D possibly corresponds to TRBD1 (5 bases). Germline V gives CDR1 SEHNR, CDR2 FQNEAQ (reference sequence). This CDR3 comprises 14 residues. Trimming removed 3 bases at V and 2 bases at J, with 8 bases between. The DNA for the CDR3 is TGTGCCAGCAGCTTCCAGGGTACCTACAATGAGCAGTTCTTC. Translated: CASSFQGTYNEQFF.